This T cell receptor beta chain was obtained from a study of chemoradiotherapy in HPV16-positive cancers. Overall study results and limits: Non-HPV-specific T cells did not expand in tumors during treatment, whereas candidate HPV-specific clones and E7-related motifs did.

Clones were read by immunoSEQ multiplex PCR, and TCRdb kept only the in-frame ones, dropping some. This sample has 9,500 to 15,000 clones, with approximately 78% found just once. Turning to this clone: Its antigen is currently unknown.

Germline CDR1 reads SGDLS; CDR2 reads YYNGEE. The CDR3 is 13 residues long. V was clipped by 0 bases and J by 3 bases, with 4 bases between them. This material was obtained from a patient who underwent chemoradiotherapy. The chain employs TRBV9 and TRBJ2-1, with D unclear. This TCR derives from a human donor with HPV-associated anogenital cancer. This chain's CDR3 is CASSVGSYNEQFF. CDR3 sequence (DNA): TGTGCCAGCAGCGTAGGCAGCTACAATGAGCAGTTCTTC. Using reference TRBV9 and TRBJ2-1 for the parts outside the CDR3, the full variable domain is DSGVTQTPKHLITATGQRVTLRCSPRSGDLSVYWYQQSLDQGLQFLIQYYNGEERAKGNILERFSAQQFPDLHSELNLSSLELGDSALYFCASSVGSYNEQFFGPGTRLTVL.